This T cell receptor beta chain is from a study of vaccination effects on CD4 cells after COVID-19. It was after approximately 11 days of culture that CD4+ T cells were isolated. As their vaccination, participants received two doses of either BNT162b2 or mRNA-1273. Assay: immunoSEQ multiplex PCR; the TCRdb copy retains only in-frame clones and omits some. The data hold tens of thousands of clones, with around two thirds observed a single time. In regard to this clone: Antigen specificity is unknown.

Trimming took off 0 bases at V and 1 base at J, with 10 bases between the two ends. This CDR3 has 16 residues. CDR1 SGHNT and CDR2 YYREEE come from the germline V gene (reference sequence). This clonotype was sampled from a human donor who received a COVID-19 vaccine. The specimen comprised CD4+ T cells from PBMCs cultured without peptide, sampled after COVID-19 vaccination. The chain has TRBV5-4 and TRBJ1-4; D is undetermined. The CDR3 DNA is TGTGCCAGCAGCTTGGCCCCTGAAAGAACTAATGAAAAACTGTTTTTT. Protein sequence: CASSLAPERTNEKLFF.